This T cell receptor (beta chain) was identified in a study of control samples from healthy donors and cancer patients. This clone was counted between two and nine times. V lost 1 base and J 5 bases, leaving 14 bases between the germline ends. CDR1 is LGHNA, CDR2 YNFKEQ, per germline. The CDR3 covers 15 residues. The assay was immunoSEQ multiplex PCR, and TCRdb's table has in-frame clones only and misses some. The repertoire has approximately 100,000 clones, approximately 86% of them found once; the top ten carry around 14%. The origin of this receptor is a man under 40 in good health. This chain links TRBV4-2 with TRBJ2-5; D gene ambiguous. Sequences were obtained from blood. As DNA, the CDR3 is TGTGCCAGCAGCCAAGTCTCTAACTTGGGGGAGACCCAGTACTTC. Amino acids: CASSQVSNLGETQYF.